The table lists the clone carrying this T cell receptor beta chain with a count of one. The sample originates from a study of CD8 T cells in ankylosing spondylitis. The CDR3 has 13 amino acids. The germline V gene has CDR1 MNHNS and CDR2 SASEGT. Trimming removed 3 bases from V and 2 bases from J, with 7 bases in between. Generation of TCR beta libraries employed quantitative 5'-RACE incorporating molecular barcodes. One entry per CDR3 protein, called by TCRdb with MiXCR from the 5' RACE reads. Of about 89,000 distinct CDR3 sequences listed, 27% were seen once; the top ten hold around 59%. The clonotype comes from a male donor with ankylosing spondylitis or in good health (not recorded which). The chain combines TRBV6-1 with TRBJ2-5; D ambiguous. The sequenced material came from blood, either unsorted or a sorted T cell fraction (not recorded which). The CDR3 nucleotides read TGTGCCAGCAGTGACTTGGCTCAAGAGACCCAGTACTTC. Translating it yields CASSDLAQETQYF.